The clone carrying this TCR beta chain was observed a handful of times. Its specificity is unknown. The V gene lost 4 bases and the J gene lost 0 bases, with 16 bases spanning the gap. CDR3 length: 17 residues. Germline values: CDR1 LNHDA, CDR2 SQIVND (reference sequence). In TCRdb, the reads were re-called with MiXCR into one record per CDR3 protein. Of approximately 910,000 distinct CDR3 sequences in the sample, about a third were seen once. This sample was taken from a study of T cell repertoires in cytomegalovirus infection. Across the study: Peptides in the study included HLA-C-restricted and HLA-B-restricted CMV epitopes. Matching HLA type, along with CMV infection, was indicated by public TCR beta signatures.

Study-level points and caveats: The ex vivo response was dominated by HLA-C-restricted CMV-specific TCR beta clonotypes.

The chain employs TRBV19 and TRBJ2-1, with no clear D. This material consisted of cultured CD8+ T cells from PBMCs, taken from culture after CMV antigen stimulation. The TCR originated in a human donor in good health (CMV status not recorded). Some clones in this sample may be carry-over from other donors' samples. This chain's CDR3 is CASSSSTATSSYNEQFF. CDR3 coding DNA: TGTGCCAGTAGTAGCTCTACAGCGACGAGCTCCTACAATGAGCAGTTCTTC. Based on the CDR3 plus reference TRBV19 and TRBJ2-1, the full variable domain is DGGITQSPKYLFRKEGQNVTLSCEQNLNHDAMYWYRQDPGQGLRLIYYSQIVNDFQKGDIAEGYSVSREKKESFPLTVTSAQKNPTAFYLCASSSSTATSSYNEQFFGPGTRLTVL.